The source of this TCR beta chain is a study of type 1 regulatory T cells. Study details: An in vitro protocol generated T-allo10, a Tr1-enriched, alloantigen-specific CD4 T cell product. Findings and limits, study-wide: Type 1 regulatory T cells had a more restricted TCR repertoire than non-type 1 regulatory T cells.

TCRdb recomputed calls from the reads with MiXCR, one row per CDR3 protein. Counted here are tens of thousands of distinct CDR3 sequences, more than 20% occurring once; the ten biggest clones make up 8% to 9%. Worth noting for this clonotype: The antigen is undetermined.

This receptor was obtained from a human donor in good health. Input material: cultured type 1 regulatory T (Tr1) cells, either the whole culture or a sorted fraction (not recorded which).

CDR3: CASSPVLSNQPQHF. CDR3 in DNA: TGTGCCAGCAGTCCTGTTCTAAGCAATCAGCCCCAGCATTTT. The V and J genes are TRBV27 and TRBJ1-5; D ambiguous. CDR1 and CDR2 from the germline V gene are MNHEY and SMNVEV (reference sequence). V was clipped by 5 bases and J by 1 base, with 9 bases between them. CDR3 size: 14 residues.